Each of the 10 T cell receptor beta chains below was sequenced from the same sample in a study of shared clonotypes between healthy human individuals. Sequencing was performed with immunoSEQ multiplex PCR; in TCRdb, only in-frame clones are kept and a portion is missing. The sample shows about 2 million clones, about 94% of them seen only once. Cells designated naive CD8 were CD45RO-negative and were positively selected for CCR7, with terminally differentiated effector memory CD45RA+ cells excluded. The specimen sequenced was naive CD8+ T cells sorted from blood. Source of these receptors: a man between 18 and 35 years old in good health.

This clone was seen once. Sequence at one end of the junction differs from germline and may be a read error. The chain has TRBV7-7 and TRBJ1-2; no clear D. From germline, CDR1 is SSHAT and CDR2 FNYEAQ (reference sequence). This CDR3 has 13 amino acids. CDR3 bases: TGTGCTAGCAGCCTGGGGAGGTATGAGGGCTACACCTTC. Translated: CASSLGRYEGYTF.

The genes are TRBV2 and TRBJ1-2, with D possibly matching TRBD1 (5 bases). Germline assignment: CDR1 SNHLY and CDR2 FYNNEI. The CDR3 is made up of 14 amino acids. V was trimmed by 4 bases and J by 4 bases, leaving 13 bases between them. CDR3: CASSGREESYGYTF. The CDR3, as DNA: TGTGCCAGCAGTGGCAGGGAGGAGTCCTATGGCTACACCTTC.

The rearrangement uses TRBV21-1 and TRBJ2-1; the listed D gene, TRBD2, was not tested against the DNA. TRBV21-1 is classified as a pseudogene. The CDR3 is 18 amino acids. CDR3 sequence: CASSNLSSGRWGYNEQFF. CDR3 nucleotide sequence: TGTGCCAGCAGCAATCTTTCTAGCGGGAGGTGGGGTTACAATGAGCAGTTCTTC.

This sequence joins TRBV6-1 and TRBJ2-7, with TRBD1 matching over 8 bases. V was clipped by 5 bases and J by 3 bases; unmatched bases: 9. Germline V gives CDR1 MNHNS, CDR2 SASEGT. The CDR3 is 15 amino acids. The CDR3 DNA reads TGTGCCAGCAGTTCACCGGGACAGGCATACTACGAGCAGTACTTC. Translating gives CASSSPGQAYYEQYF.

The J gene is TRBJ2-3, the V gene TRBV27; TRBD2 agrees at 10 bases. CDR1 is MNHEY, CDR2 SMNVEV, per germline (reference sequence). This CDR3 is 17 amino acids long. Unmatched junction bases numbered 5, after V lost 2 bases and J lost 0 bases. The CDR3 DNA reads TGTGCCAGCAGTTTAGGATTAGCGGGAGGAAGCACAGATACGCAGTATTTT. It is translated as CASSLGLAGGSTDTQYF.

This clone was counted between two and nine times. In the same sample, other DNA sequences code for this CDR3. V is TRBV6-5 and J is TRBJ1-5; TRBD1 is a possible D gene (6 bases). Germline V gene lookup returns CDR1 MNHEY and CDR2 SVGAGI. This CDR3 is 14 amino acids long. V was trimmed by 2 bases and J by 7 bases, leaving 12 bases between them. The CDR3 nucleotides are TGTGCCAGCAGTTACGTAGCAGGGGACCAGCCCCAGCATTTT. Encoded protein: CASSYVAGDQPQHF.

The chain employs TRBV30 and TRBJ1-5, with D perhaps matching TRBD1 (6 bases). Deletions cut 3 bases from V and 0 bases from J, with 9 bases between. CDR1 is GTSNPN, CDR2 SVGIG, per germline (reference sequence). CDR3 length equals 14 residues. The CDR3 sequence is CAWSGQSSNQPQHF. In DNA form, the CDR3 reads TGTGCCTGGAGCGGACAGTCTAGCAATCAGCCCCAGCATTTT.

The DNA for the CDR3 is TGTGCCAGCAGCTTAGTGGCGGGTCCAATCTACGAGCAGTACTTC. Its translation is CASSLVAGPIYEQYF. This chain links TRBV13 with TRBJ2-7; a weak D match, TRBD2 (5 bases). The CDR3 runs to 15 residues. V was pared by 1 base and J by 3 bases, with 13 bases between. In germline, CDR1 is PRHDT, CDR2 FYEKMQ (reference sequence). Full variable domain (remainder filled in from reference TRBV13 and TRBJ2-7): AAGVIQSPRHLIKEKRETATLKCYPIPRHDTVYWYQQGPGQDPQFLISFYEKMQSDKGSIPDRFSAQQFSDYHSELNMSSLELGDSALYFCASSLVAGPIYEQYFGPGTRLTVT.

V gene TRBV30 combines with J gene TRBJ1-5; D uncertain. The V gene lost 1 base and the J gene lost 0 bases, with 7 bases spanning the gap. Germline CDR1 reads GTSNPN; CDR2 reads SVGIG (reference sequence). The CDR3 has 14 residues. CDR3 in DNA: TGTGCCTGGAGTGCGGTTGATAGCAATCAGCCCCAGCATTTT. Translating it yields CAWSAVDSNQPQHF.

The DNA of the CDR3 is TGTGCCAGCAGCAACCCGACACGGGCTAATGAAAAACTGTTTTTT. Protein sequence: CASSNPTRANEKLFF. The chain combines TRBV11-2 with TRBJ1-4; D is unresolved. Deletions cut 5 bases from V and 3 bases from J, with 13 bases between. This CDR3 has 15 residues. Germline CDR1 and CDR2: SGHAT and FQNNGV.